The sequence of this T cell receptor beta chain was determined in a study of CD4 T cells in relation to SARS-CoV-2 and coronaviruses. Across the whole study: PBMCs were cultured with antigen for roughly 11 days before TCR beta sequencing. The negative reference was HIV-1 Nef peptide pool or peptide-free culture.

Regarding the study as a whole: No donor gave both pre-pandemic and post-infection samples. SARS-CoV-2-driven expansion was significantly weaker in crossreactive than monoreactive clones.

Measured with immunoSEQ multiplex PCR; TCRdb has only the in-frame clones, and not every one. The table shows tens of thousands of clones, with about four fifths occurring only once. Points on this clone: Its cognate antigen is unknown.

The CDR3 is made up of 14 amino acids. In germline, CDR1 is MNHEY, CDR2 SVGAGI. Trimming stripped 5 bases from V and 0 bases from J, with 11 bases between. The unexposed donors gave CD4+ T cells in about 2010-2019, prior to COVID-19. Isolation of CD4+ T cells took place after about 9 days in culture. The clonotype was recovered from a human donor in good health. The rearrangement joins TRBV6-5 to TRBJ2-7; maybe TRBD1 (6 bases). The sequencing sample was made of CD4+ T cells from PBMCs, cultured in vitro. CDR3 region: CASSIGQLSYEQYF. The CDR3 DNA is TGTGCCAGCAGTATAGGACAGCTCTCCTACGAGCAGTACTTC.